This T cell receptor beta chain was recovered during a study of blood T cells in healthy people across ages. Alongside a J-beta primer mix, a sample-barcoded 5' primer served in a second PCR lasting about 7 to 12 cycles. TCRdb reanalysed the 5' RACE reads using MiXCR and keeps one entry per CDR3 protein. The table lists 1,100,000 or so distinct CDR3 sequences, more than 35% of them singletons. CDR1 and CDR2 (germline): MGHRA, YSYEKL. The CDR3 runs to 15 residues. The V gene end was trimmed by 3 bases and the J gene end by 1 base; junction bases not matched to a gene: 0. This chain joins TRBV4-1 and TRBJ2-4; 10 nucleotides match TRBD1. What was sequenced was blood. The TCR sequence derives from a woman between 55 and 75 years old in good health. The CDR3 nucleotides are TGCGCCAGCAGCCAGGGACAGGGGGCCAAAAACATTCAGTACTTC. This sequence encodes CASSQGQGAKNIQYF.